This TCR beta chain was identified during a study of shared clonotypes between healthy human individuals. HIV-negative, healthy adults without recent acute infections or vaccinations were the donors. Trimming took 3 bases from V and 5 from J; bases not matched to a gene: 2. In germline, CDR1 is SNHLY, CDR2 FYNNEI. CDR3 length: 13 residues. Profiled with immunoSEQ multiplex PCR; TCRdb holds only in-frame clones, not every one. The table records 1.5 million to 1.9 million clones, approximately 98% of them present only once. Whole-study findings and limits: Sampling covered nothing but blood. Tissue TCR repertoires likely differ from those found in blood. Clonotype sharing across a few donors was observed for 4% to 5.5% of naive CD4 clonotypes.

To note about this clone: Its specificity is unknown.

Source material: naive CD4+ T cells sorted from blood. Noted subset: CD45RA+ positively selected. The clonotype was recovered from a man under 40 in good health. V gene TRBV2 combines with J gene TRBJ1-2; 8 bases match TRBD1. CDR3 DNA sequence: TGTGCCAGCAGTGAGGGACAGGATTATGGCTACACCTTC. It yields the protein CASSEGQDYGYTF.